The TCR beta chain described here comes from a study of blood T cell repertoires in COVID-19. Study details: The United States, Italy and Spain provided the acute and convalescent COVID-19 samples. Sources were T cells, B-cell-depleted T cells, or PBMCs; the material itself was cDNA or gDNA.

Original methodology: The assay estimated nucleated cells by amplifying reference gene primers. The data were produced by immunoSEQ multiplex PCR, yet TCRdb's version contains in-frame clones alone and is incomplete. V and J calls and clone size are as listed in that table; D and trimming were resolved from the DNA. The sample has 150,000 to 200,000 clones, roughly 86% seen once. The CDR3 is 14 residues long. Between the trimmed V and J ends, which lost 2 bases and 4 bases, there was a span of 12 bases. The germline V gene encodes CDR1 SGHAT and CDR2 FQDESV (reference sequence). The material sequenced was peripheral blood. The chain uses TRBV11-1 and TRBJ2-7, with a tentative D call TRBD1 (6 bases). The sequence derives from a man between 35 and 55 years old with active or convalescent COVID-19. CDR3 protein: CASSLTDSEYEQYF. The CDR3 nucleotides read TGTGCCAGCAGCTTAACGGACAGTGAATACGAGCAGTACTTC. Together with reference TRBV11-1 and TRBJ2-7, the CDR3 gives the full variable domain: EAEVAQSPRYKITEKSQAVAFWCDPISGHATLYWYRQILGQGPELLVQFQDESVVDDSQLPKDRFSAERLKGVDSTLKIQPAELGDSAMYLCASSLTDSEYEQYFGPGTRLTVT.